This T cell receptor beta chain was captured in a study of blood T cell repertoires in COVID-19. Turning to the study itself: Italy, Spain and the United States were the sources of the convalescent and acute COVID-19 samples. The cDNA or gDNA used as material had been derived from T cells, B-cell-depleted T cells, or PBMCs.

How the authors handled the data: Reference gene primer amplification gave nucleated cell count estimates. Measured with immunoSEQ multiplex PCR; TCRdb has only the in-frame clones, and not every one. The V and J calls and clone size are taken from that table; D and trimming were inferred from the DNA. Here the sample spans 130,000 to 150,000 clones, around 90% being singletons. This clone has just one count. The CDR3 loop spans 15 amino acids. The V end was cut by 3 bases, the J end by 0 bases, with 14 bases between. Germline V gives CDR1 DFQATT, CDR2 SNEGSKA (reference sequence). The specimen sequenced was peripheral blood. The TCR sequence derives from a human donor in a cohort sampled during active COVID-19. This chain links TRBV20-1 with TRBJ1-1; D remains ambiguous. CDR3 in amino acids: CSASRGRRLNTEAFF. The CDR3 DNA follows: TGCAGTGCTAGTCGAGGGCGCCGGCTGAACACTGAAGCTTTCTTT.